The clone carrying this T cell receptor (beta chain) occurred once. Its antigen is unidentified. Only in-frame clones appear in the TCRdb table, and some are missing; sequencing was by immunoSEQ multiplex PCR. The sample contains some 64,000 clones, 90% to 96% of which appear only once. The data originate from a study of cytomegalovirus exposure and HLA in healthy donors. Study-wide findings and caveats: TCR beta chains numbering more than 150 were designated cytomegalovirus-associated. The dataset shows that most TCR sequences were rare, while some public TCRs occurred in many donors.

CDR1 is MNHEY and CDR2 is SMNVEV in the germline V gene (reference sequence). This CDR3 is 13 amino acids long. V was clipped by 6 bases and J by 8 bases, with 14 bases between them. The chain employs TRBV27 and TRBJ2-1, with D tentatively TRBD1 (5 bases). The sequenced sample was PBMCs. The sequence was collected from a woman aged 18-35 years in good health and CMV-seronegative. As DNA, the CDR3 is TGTGCCAGCAGCCTTAGGGGATTCTATGAGCAGTTCTTC. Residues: CASSLRGFYEQFF.